This T cell receptor (beta chain) comes out of a study of blood T cell repertoires in COVID-19 (dated by TCRdb to 2018 to 2020). About the full investigation: Collaborator samples came from the United States, Italy and Spain and covered acute and convalescent phases of COVID-19. The prospective study material was composed of cDNA or gDNA derived from T cells, B-cell-depleted T cells, or PBMCs. Deeply sampled blood TCRbeta repertoires from subjects exposed to, actively infected with, or recovered from COVID-19 were included in the dataset. The repertoires were made available in a free public database intended to serve as a resource for research on the immune response to SARS-CoV-2. The samples were drawn from two sources: the first 160 participants of the ongoing ImmuneRACE study, and 950 to 1,500 subjects contributed by 6 global collaborators. The sample metadata nearly always contained a de-identified subject ID, COVID-19 status, age in years and sex. HLA class I and class II types, where available, came from metadata supplied by the sample provider rather than from assay-based typing. The paper as a whole reports these results and caveats: The quantity of clinical and demographic metadata differed by source and by participant and was supplied without curation.

Whole blood was collected in K2EDTA tubes by collaborating institutions according to the institutions' own protocols. For TCRbeta analysis, collaborators shipped samples as frozen whole blood, isolated PBMCs, or DNA extracted from either of those sample types. V is clipped by 5 bases and J by 2 bases, and the sequence between their germline boundaries is 15 bases long. CDR1 SGHAT and CDR2 FQNNGV were looked up in the germline V gene. The CDR3 numbers 15 residues from cysteine through phenylalanine. Only CDR3 DNA remains: 45 bases, in frame from the first base. The immunoSEQ Assay, a bias-controlled multiplex PCR, was used to amplify TCRbeta CDR3 regions from genomic DNA. Processing in the source paper ran as follows. Nucleated cell counts per sample were estimated from amplification of reference gene primers within the assay. To quantify the absolute abundance of each unique TCRbeta CDR3 rearrangement, sequence reads were collapsed and filtered. For each sample, productive Simpson clonality was calculated as the square root of Simpson's diversity index across productive rearrangements. TCRdb limited this immuneACCESS table to in-frame rearrangements with V and J called. A share of clones is missing; checked studies link under half to unresolved V genes, and the rest is unexplained. V and J calls and clone size follow that table, whereas D and trimming were derived from the DNA. The sample profile shows about 200,000 clones; approximately 80% of them were found once. The top ten hold 27% of the sample.

About this clone: This receptor's antigen is unknown. Within one base of it there is no much larger clone, and no base qualities were kept.

The V and J segments used are TRBV11-2 and TRBJ1-2; a confident D gene designation cannot be given. The source is a man in his forties or fifties with acute or convalescent COVID-19. The sequencing sample was made of peripheral blood. This receptor has the CDR3 CASSLSPGGNYGYTF. Here is the DNA: TGTGCCAGCAGCCTGTCTCCGGGCGGGAACTATGGCTACACCTTC.